A selection of T cell receptor beta chains follows, all from one sample in a study of cytomegalovirus exposure and HLA in healthy donors. The protocol was immunoSEQ multiplex PCR, while the TCRdb copy is restricted to in-frame clones and leaves out a portion. The data hold 270,000 or so clones, with over 90% observed a single time. Sequencing was performed on PBMCs. These receptors were collected from a girl aged 2-9 years in good health and CMV-seronegative. The CDR3 runs from the conserved cysteine through the conserved F or W. The D gene is left open where the match is weak. Part of the rows lack a size; the others show once, few, many or a class for expanded clones.

j_call: TRBJ1-5; clone_size: .; d_call: TRBD1; v_call: TRBV29-1; cdr3_nt: TGCAGCGTTGATTCAGGGGGGAGCAATCAGCCCCAGCATTTT; cdr3_aa: CSVDSGGSNQPQHF
j_call: TRBJ1-5; clone_size: .; d_call: .; v_call: TRBV6-1; cdr3_nt: TGTGCCAGCAGTGGTTGGACTGACGATAGCAATCAGCCCCAGCATTTT; cdr3_aa: CASSGWTDDSNQPQHF
j_call: TRBJ1-2; clone_size: .; d_call: .; v_call: TRBV6-5; cdr3_nt: TGTGCCAGCAGTTATCTCGCGGCAGGGAATAACTATGGCTACACCTTC; cdr3_aa: CASSYLAAGNNYGYTF
j_call: TRBJ2-2; clone_size: .; d_call: TRBD2; v_call: TRBV6-4; cdr3_nt: TGTGCCAGCAAGGAGACTAGCGGGGGACCCGGGGAGCTGTTTTTT; cdr3_aa: CASKETSGGPGELFF
j_call: TRBJ2-6; clone_size: .; d_call: .; v_call: TRBV5-1; cdr3_nt: TGCGCCAGCAGTCAAAACTCTGGGGCCAACGTCCTGACTTTC; cdr3_aa: CASSQNSGANVLTF
j_call: TRBJ2-6; clone_size: .; d_call: .; v_call: TRBV9; cdr3_nt: TGTGCCAGTCTGGGGGGACCCTCAAAAAGGTCTGGGGCCAACGTCCTGACTTTC; cdr3_aa: CASLGGPSKRSGANVLTF
j_call: TRBJ2-5; clone_size: .; d_call: TRBD2; v_call: TRBV5-1; cdr3_nt: TGCGCCAGCCGTAAGGGACTAGCGGAAGAGACCCAGTACTTC; cdr3_aa: CASRKGLAEETQYF
j_call: TRBJ1-2; clone_size: .; d_call: .; v_call: TRBV7-2; cdr3_nt: TGTGCCAGCAGCTCGGACAGAGGATCAAACTATGGCTACACCTTC; cdr3_aa: CASSSDRGSNYGYTF
j_call: TRBJ2-7; clone_size: .; d_call: TRBD2; v_call: TRBV5-1; cdr3_nt: TGCGCCAGCAGCTTGGGACTAGCGGGGGGGAGAAAGTACGAGCAGTACTTC; cdr3_aa: CASSLGLAGGRKYEQYF
j_call: TRBJ2-2; clone_size: .; d_call: TRBD2; v_call: TRBV30; cdr3_nt: TGTGCCTGGAGTGTACTAGCGGGGAACACCGGGGAGCTGTTTTTT; cdr3_aa: CAWSVLAGNTGELFF
j_call: TRBJ2-7; clone_size: .; d_call: TRBD1; v_call: TRBV6-1; cdr3_nt: TGTGCCAGCAGTGAACTCCGAAAAATCCAGACAGGGATCTACGAGCAGTACTTC; cdr3_aa: CASSELRKIQTGIYEQYF
j_call: TRBJ2-3; clone_size: .; d_call: TRBD1; v_call: TRBV5-1; cdr3_nt: TGCGCCAGCAGCTCCTCCTCCGGGACAGGTACAGATACGCAGTATTTT; cdr3_aa: CASSSSSGTGTDTQYF
j_call: TRBJ1-1; clone_size: .; d_call: .; v_call: TRBV7-9; cdr3_nt: TGTTCCAGCAGCTTAGTAACTGAAGCTTTCTTT; cdr3_aa: CSSSLVTEAFF
j_call: TRBJ2-1; clone_size: .; d_call: .; v_call: TRBV11-3; cdr3_nt: TGTGCCAGCAGCTCCGGCCCTACGGCGGATGAGCAGTTCTTC; cdr3_aa: CASSSGPTADEQFF
j_call: TRBJ1-1; clone_size: .; d_call: .; v_call: TRBV7-9; cdr3_nt: TGTTCCAGCAGCTTAGATTTGGCGGGCCGGGACACTGAAGCTTTCTTT; cdr3_aa: CSSSLDLAGRDTEAFF
j_call: TRBJ2-7; clone_size: .; d_call: .; v_call: TRBV6-1; cdr3_nt: TGTGCCAGCAGTCCCGCTATCCATTACGAGCAGTACTTC; cdr3_aa: CASSPAIHYEQYF
j_call: TRBJ2-7; clone_size: .; d_call: .; v_call: TRBV18; cdr3_nt: TGTGCCAGCTCACCGGGAGCTAACCCTCTCGAGCAGTACTTC; cdr3_aa: CASSPGANPLEQYF
j_call: TRBJ1-4; clone_size: once; d_call: TRBD1; v_call: TRBV19; cdr3_nt: TGTGCCAGTTCCTCGACAGGGACTAATGAAAAACTGTTTTTT; cdr3_aa: CASSSTGTNEKLFF
j_call: TRBJ2-7; clone_size: .; d_call: .; v_call: TRBV28; cdr3_nt: TGTGCCAGCAGTACCGTAGACAGCTACGAGCAGTACTTC; cdr3_aa: CASSTVDSYEQYF
j_call: TRBJ2-7; clone_size: .; d_call: .; v_call: TRBV5-3; cdr3_nt: TGTGCCAGAAGCTTCGGGGACGAGCAGTACTTC; cdr3_aa: CARSFGDEQYF
j_call: TRBJ1-3; clone_size: .; d_call: .; v_call: TRBV13; cdr3_nt: TGTGCCAGCAGTTCCACAGGGACCGGAAACACCATATATTTT; cdr3_aa: CASSSTGTGNTIYF
j_call: TRBJ1-1; clone_size: .; d_call: .; v_call: TRBV7-2; cdr3_nt: TGTGCCAGCAGCCCTCGGATCCCGGGGGAAGCTTTCTTT; cdr3_aa: CASSPRIPGEAFF
j_call: TRBJ2-7; clone_size: .; d_call: TRBD2; v_call: TRBV9; cdr3_nt: TGTGCCAGCAGCGTAGGTTCGAGCGGGGGGGCCTCGGAGCAGTACTTC; cdr3_aa: CASSVGSSGGASEQYF
j_call: TRBJ2-1; clone_size: .; d_call: TRBD2; v_call: TRBV19; cdr3_nt: TGTGCCAGTAGCGCCTCGGGCGGGAGATACTACAATGAGCAGTTCTTC; cdr3_aa: CASSASGGRYYNEQFF
j_call: TRBJ1-2; clone_size: once; d_call: .; v_call: TRBV13; cdr3_nt: TGTGCCAGCAGCTCACGCATTATTTACAATGGCTACACCTTC; cdr3_aa: CASSSRIIYNGYTF
j_call: TRBJ1-5; clone_size: .; d_call: .; v_call: TRBV4-1; cdr3_nt: TGCGCCAGCAGCCAAGATCTCAATCAGCCCCAGCATTTT; cdr3_aa: CASSQDLNQPQHF
j_call: TRBJ2-5; clone_size: .; d_call: .; v_call: TRBV14; cdr3_nt: TGTGCCAGCAGCGCTCAGGGTTTTGGAGAGACCCAGTACTTC; cdr3_aa: CASSAQGFGETQYF
j_call: TRBJ1-1; clone_size: .; d_call: TRBD1; v_call: TRBV30; cdr3_nt: TGTGCCTGGCAAACGACAGGGCCCACTGAAGCTTTCTTT; cdr3_aa: CAWQTTGPTEAFF
j_call: TRBJ2-7; clone_size: .; d_call: TRBD2; v_call: TRBV5-7; cdr3_nt: TGTGCCAGCAGCAGGACTAGCGGGAGCCTAGTTTGGGACGAGCAGTACTTC; cdr3_aa: CASSRTSGSLVWDEQYF
j_call: TRBJ2-1; clone_size: once; d_call: .; v_call: TRBV12-5; cdr3_nt: TGTGCTAGTGGGAGCCAGGTAACCTACAATGAGCAGTTCTTC; cdr3_aa: CASGSQVTYNEQFF
j_call: TRBJ2-3; clone_size: .; d_call: .; v_call: TRBV6-1; cdr3_nt: TGTGCCAGCAGGGTGACAGGCTGGCCGACAGATACGCAGTATTTT; cdr3_aa: CASRVTGWPTDTQYF
j_call: TRBJ2-5; clone_size: .; d_call: TRBD2; v_call: TRBV5-1; cdr3_nt: TGCGCCAGCAGCTCCGGGACTAGCGGGCAAGAGACCCAGTACTTC; cdr3_aa: CASSSGTSGQETQYF
j_call: TRBJ2-1; clone_size: once; d_call: TRBD2; v_call: TRBV11-2; cdr3_nt: TGTGCCAGCAGCTCTTGGACTAGCGGGAGTGATGAGCAGTTCTTC; cdr3_aa: CASSSWTSGSDEQFF
j_call: TRBJ2-6; clone_size: .; d_call: TRBD1; v_call: TRBV30; cdr3_nt: TGTGCCTGGACATGGCGTTGGAGACAGGGAAGCTCTGGGGCCAACGTCCTGACTTTC; cdr3_aa: CAWTWRWRQGSSGANVLTF
j_call: TRBJ2-3; clone_size: .; d_call: TRBD2; v_call: TRBV6-5; cdr3_nt: TGTGCCAGCAGTTCGAGACTAGCTATAGATACGCAGTATTTT; cdr3_aa: CASSSRLAIDTQYF
j_call: TRBJ2-1; clone_size: once; d_call: TRBD2; v_call: TRBV4-1; cdr3_nt: TGCGCCAGCAGCTCCTCGAGCTTGGCCGGGACTAGGAGATACAATGAGCAGTTCTTC; cdr3_aa: CASSSSSLAGTRRYNEQFF
j_call: TRBJ1-4; clone_size: .; d_call: TRBD1; v_call: TRBV6-1; cdr3_nt: TGTGCCAGCAGCCAAACAGGGGCAACTAATGAAAAACTGTTTTTT; cdr3_aa: CASSQTGATNEKLFF
j_call: TRBJ2-2; clone_size: .; d_call: TRBD1; v_call: TRBV6-5; cdr3_nt: TGTGCCAGCAGTTCGAGGACAGGGCCCGGGGAGCTGTTTTTT; cdr3_aa: CASSSRTGPGELFF
j_call: TRBJ2-1; clone_size: .; d_call: TRBD2; v_call: TRBV5-1; cdr3_nt: TGCGCCAGCAGCTTACCGGGACTAGCGGGAGGGCCGATGTCCAATGAGCAGTTCTTC; cdr3_aa: CASSLPGLAGGPMSNEQFF
j_call: TRBJ1-4; clone_size: .; d_call: .; v_call: TRBV7-2; cdr3_nt: TGTGCCAGCAGCTTAGAGCTAGGGGCATTCGGCGAAAAACTGTTTTTT; cdr3_aa: CASSLELGAFGEKLFF
j_call: TRBJ1-2; clone_size: .; d_call: .; v_call: TRBV28; cdr3_nt: TGTGCCAGCAGTCTTGGACTCATGCGCGGAGGCTACACCTTC; cdr3_aa: CASSLGLMRGGYTF
j_call: TRBJ1-1; clone_size: .; d_call: TRBD1; v_call: TRBV2; cdr3_nt: TGTGCCAGCAGTGTTGACAGGGGGACTGAAGCTTTCTTT; cdr3_aa: CASSVDRGTEAFF
j_call: TRBJ1-5; clone_size: .; d_call: .; v_call: TRBV7-2; cdr3_nt: TGTGCCAGCAGCTTAGCGTACGAGGGTAGCAATCAGCCCCAGCATTTT; cdr3_aa: CASSLAYEGSNQPQHF
j_call: TRBJ1-2; clone_size: .; d_call: .; v_call: TRBV11-2; cdr3_nt: TGTGCCAGCAGCTTCTCCGGGCGGGAAAACTATGGCTACACCTTC; cdr3_aa: CASSFSGRENYGYTF
j_call: TRBJ2-7; clone_size: .; d_call: .; v_call: TRBV5-1; cdr3_nt: TGCGCCAGCAGCCGCAGGGAGGACTACGAGCAGTACTTC; cdr3_aa: CASSRREDYEQYF
j_call: TRBJ2-3; clone_size: few; d_call: .; v_call: TRBV29-1; cdr3_nt: TGCAGCGTTGATCTCACAGATACGCAGTATTTT; cdr3_aa: CSVDLTDTQYF
j_call: TRBJ2-2; clone_size: .; d_call: TRBD1; v_call: TRBV4-2; cdr3_nt: TGTGCCAGCAGCCAAGGGGACAGGGATAACACCGGGGAGCTGTTTTTT; cdr3_aa: CASSQGDRDNTGELFF
j_call: TRBJ2-7; clone_size: .; d_call: TRBD1; v_call: TRBV7-7; cdr3_nt: TGTGCTAGCAGCTTATTAGCCGGACAGGGGAGCTCCTACGAGCAGTACTTC; cdr3_aa: CASSLLAGQGSSYEQYF